The text below deals with one TCR beta chain. This sample was taken from a study of T cell repertoires in ileal Crohn's disease. Time point specified: neoterminal ileum biopsy at postoperative endoscopy, about 6 months after surgery. Sequencing was performed with immunoSEQ multiplex PCR; in TCRdb, only in-frame clones are kept and a portion is missing. This repertoire shows about 62,000 clones, roughly 89% found once; its top ten account for under 2.5%. The source material was ileal tissue. This sequence was found in an adult with Crohn's disease.

The CDR3, as DNA: TGCGCCAGCAGCCCTCTAGGGACTAGCGGGGGCCACAATGAGCAGTTCTTC. Encoded protein: CASSPLGTSGGHNEQFF. The chain couples TRBV5-1 to TRBJ2-1; 14 bases are a match to TRBD2. V trimming: 4 bases; J trimming: 5 bases; junction bases outside the gene matches: 8. The CDR3 is 17 residues long. Germline V gene lookup returns CDR1 SGHRS and CDR2 YFSETQ.